The 23 T cell receptor beta chains below were found in one sample sequenced in a study of CD8 T cells in ankylosing spondylitis. TCRdb itself ran the 5' RACE reads through MiXCR, one entry per CDR3 protein. The data show some 130,000 distinct CDR3 sequences, with about 7.3% seen just once and roughly 12% held by the top ten. Sequencing used blood, either unsorted or a sorted T cell fraction (not recorded which). The origin of the receptors is a female donor with ankylosing spondylitis or in good health (not recorded which).

This clonotype was counted at least ten times. The chain recombines TRBV3-1 with TRBJ2-2; D not resolved. The CDR3 has 15 residues. Trimming removed 4 bases from V and 1 base from J, with 10 bases in between. Germline CDR1 LGHDT, CDR2 YNNKEL (reference sequence). The CDR3 reads CASSPNAWNTGELFF. Here the CDR3 DNA reads TGTGCCAGCAGCCCCAACGCTTGGAACACCGGGGAGCTGTTTTTT. Full variable domain (missing parts from reference TRBV3-1 and TRBJ2-2): DTAVSQTPKYLVTQMGNDKSIKCEQNLGHDTMYWYKQDSKKFLKIMFSYNNKELIINETVPNRFSPKSPDKAHLNLHINSLELGDSAVYFCASSPNAWNTGELFFGEGSRLTVL.

Many counts were recorded for this clonotype. The J gene is TRBJ2-1, the V gene TRBV5-5; no reliable D call. With 0 bases removed from V and 12 bases from J, the gap between germline ends came to 7 bases. This CDR3 has 11 amino acids. Germline V gene data show CDR1 as SGHKS and CDR2 as YYEKEE (reference sequence). CDR3 DNA sequence: TGTGCCAGCAGCTTGGGCTACGTGCAGTTCTTC. This translates into CASSLGYVQFF.

This clonotype was seen many times. The chain links TRBV29-1 to TRBJ2-7; TRBD1 matches at 7 bases. In germline, CDR1 is SQVTM, CDR2 ANQGSEA. There are 11 residues in the CDR3. V shed 5 bases and J 3 bases; nucleotides not matched to a gene: 1. CDR3 sequence: CSVRDSYEQYF. The CDR3 DNA reads as TGCAGCGTTAGGGACAGCTACGAGCAGTACTTC.

This clonotype has a count of ten or more. CDR3: CASREVGGATYSQYF. In DNA, the CDR3 is TGCGCCAGCAGAGAGGTCGGAGGGGCCACTTATTCGCAGTATTTT. This rearrangement joins TRBV5-1 to TRBJ2-3; D may be TRBD2 (6 bases). The germline CDR1 and CDR2 sequences are SGHRS and YFSETQ. Trimming removed 5 bases from V and 10 bases from J, with 23 bases in between. This CDR3 has 15 amino acids.

This clonotype was detected many times. This chain connects TRBV18 to TRBJ2-5; 11 positions match TRBD1. Trimming at V came to 4 bases and at J to 4 bases, leaving 14 bases not matched to a gene. Per the germline V gene, CDR1 is KGHSH and CDR2 is LQKENI. CDR3 length: 18 residues. Here the CDR3 DNA reads TGTGCCAGCTCACGACGGACAGGGGGCGCATTACGGCCAGAGACCCAGTACTTC. Protein: CASSRRTGGALRPETQYF.

This clonotype was seen at least ten times. The CDR3 DNA reads TGTGCCAGTAGTACCGGGACAGGGGTTAGCAATCAGCCCCAGCATTTT. This translates into CASSTGTGVSNQPQHF. This rearrangement joins TRBV19 to TRBJ1-5; 10 nucleotides agree with TRBD1. CDR1 is LNHDA and CDR2 is SQIVND in the germline V gene (reference sequence). The CDR3 runs to 16 residues. The junction had 3 bases not matched to a gene; V was cut back by 4 bases and J by 0 bases.

This clonotype occurred many times. The chain combines TRBV3-1 with TRBJ1-2; perhaps TRBD1 as D (5 bases). With 6 bases removed from V and 6 bases from J, the gap between germline ends came to 20 bases. In germline, CDR1 is LGHDT, CDR2 YNNKEL (reference sequence). The length of the CDR3 is 15 residues. CDR3 in DNA: TGTGCCAGCAGGCCCCAGGGCGGGGGAGGACATGGCTACACCTTC. Encoded protein: CASRPQGGGGHGYTF.

This chain links TRBV19 with TRBJ1-5; D is unresolved. Trimming removed 6 bases at V and 1 base at J, with 13 bases between. The germline CDR1 and CDR2 sequences are LNHDA and SQIVND (reference sequence). The CDR3 length is 15 residues. CDR3 sequence reads: CASRLLGRSNQPQHF. The CDR3 DNA follows: TGTGCCAGTAGGCTCCTCGGGCGGAGCAATCAGCCCCAGCATTTT.

This clonotype appeared many times. The rearrangement uses TRBV3-1 and TRBJ2-2; 8 bases are shared with TRBD1. From germline, CDR1 is LGHDT and CDR2 YNNKEL (reference sequence). The trim removed 4 bases at V and 6 bases at J, leaving 7 bases unmatched. The CDR3 covers 15 residues. The CDR3 DNA follows: TGTGCCAGCAGCCGGGACAGGAGTTGGCCCGGGGAGCTGTTTTTT. Its protein is CASSRDRSWPGELFF.

This clonotype has ten or more counts. The chain recombines TRBV20-1 with TRBJ2-7; possibly TRBD1 or TRBD2 for D (5 bases each). V dropped 6 bases and J dropped 7 bases, with 10 bases sitting between them. Germline-derived CDR1 and CDR2 are DFQATT and SNEGSKA (reference sequence). The CDR3 runs to 10 residues. The chain's CDR3 is CSAGTREQYF. CDR3 in DNA: TGCAGTGCAGGGACCCGTGAGCAGTACTTC.

This clonotype was picked up many times. V is TRBV5-1 and J is TRBJ2-7; 9 bases align to TRBD2. Trimming cost V 0 bases and J 7 bases; bases outside gene matches: 5. Germline V lookup: CDR1 SGHRS, CDR2 YFSETQ. This CDR3 is built from 14 residues. CDR3 sequence: CASSLVAGEQEQYF. In nucleotides, the CDR3 is TGCGCCAGCAGCTTGGTAGCGGGGGAACAAGAGCAGTACTTC. Complete variable domain (other parts from reference TRBV5-1 and TRBJ2-7): KAGVTQTPRYLIKTRGQQVTLSCSPISGHRSVSWYQQTPGQGLQFLFEYFSETQRNKGNFPGRFSGRQFSNSRSEMNVSTLELGDSALYLCASSLVAGEQEQYFGPGTRLTVT.

This clonotype has ten or more counts. This chain connects TRBV20-1 to TRBJ2-7, with D possibly TRBD1 on 6 matching bases. Trimming pared 3 bases from V and 3 bases from J, leaving 15 bases between. Looked up from germline, CDR1 is DFQATT and CDR2 is SNEGSKA (reference sequence). This CDR3 comprises 14 residues. The CDR3 loop reads CSARPGQTIYEQYF. CDR3 coding DNA: TGCAGTGCTAGGCCCGGACAGACCATCTACGAGCAGTACTTC.

This clonotype showed up just a few times. This chain links TRBV18 with TRBJ2-3, with 11 bases identical to TRBD2. The CDR3 consists of 16 residues. The J segment lost 4 bases and the V segment lost 3 bases, leaving 6 bases of the junction unmatched. CDR1 is KGHSH and CDR2 is LQKENI in the germline V gene. The CDR3 loop is CASSPPLAGGPDTQYF. DNA for the CDR3: TGTGCCAGCTCACCCCCATTAGCGGGGGGGCCAGATACGCAGTATTTT.

This clonotype was counted many times. The chain links TRBV12-3 or TRBV12-4 to TRBJ2-3; TRBD2 agrees at 11 bases. This CDR3 comprises 14 residues. The junction had 4 bases not matched to a gene; V was cut back by 4 bases and J by 7 bases. CDR3 region: CASSSGLAVNTQYF. The CDR3 DNA follows: TGTGCCAGCAGTTCGGGACTAGCGGTGAATACGCAGTATTTT.

The table lists this clonotype with many counts. The J gene is TRBJ2-7, the V gene TRBV4-3; D possibly matches TRBD1 or TRBD2 (6 bases each). The CDR3 loop spans 13 amino acids. Germline V gene lookup returns CDR1 LGHNA and CDR2 YSLEER. V shed 1 base and J shed 12 bases, with 16 bases lying between them. Here the CDR3 reads CASSQGGAGDLYF. The CDR3 DNA is TGCGCCAGCAGCCAAGGCGGGGCAGGGGATTTGTACTTC.

Concerning this clonotype itself: A read error may be the cause here, since a much bigger clone is one base away. The rearrangement links TRBV3-1 to TRBJ2-3, with TRBD2 as a possible D gene (5 bases). Trimming stripped 0 bases from V and 4 bases from J, with 17 bases between. Per the germline V gene, CDR1 is LGHDT and CDR2 is YNNKEL (reference sequence). This CDR3 has 17 residues. The chain's CDR3 is CASSQDHGLSPADTQYF. CDR3 nucleotides: TGTGCCAGCAGCCAAGATCACGGACTGTCGCCCGCAGATACGCAGTATTTT.

Points on this clonotype: A read error may be the cause here, since a much bigger clone is one base away. The chain carries TRBV6-1 and TRBJ2-7; D call uncertain. The CDR3 loop spans 15 amino acids. Looked up from germline, CDR1 is MNHNS and CDR2 is SASEGT. V lost 5 bases and J lost 3, with 17 bases in between. DNA for the CDR3: TGTGCCAGCAGTCCCCAGGAAGTGGGGATCTACGAGCAGTACTTC. This translates into CASSPQEVGIYEQYF.

This clonotype has a handful of counts. The CDR3 DNA follows: TGTGCCAGCAGCTTAACTCCTGTCAGCGGGGGGGCAGATGAGCAGTTCTTC. It specifies CASSLTPVSGGADEQFF. The chain has TRBV7-3 and TRBJ2-1; 10 bases are a match to TRBD2. This CDR3 comprises 17 residues. Germline trimming cut 0 bases from V and 8 bases from J; bases unmatched to any gene: 10. Germline V gene lookup returns CDR1 SGHTA and CDR2 FQGTGA.

This clonotype appeared many times. The chain recombines TRBV5-6 with TRBJ2-7; D unresolved. Trimming took off 4 bases at V and 4 bases at J, with 21 bases between the two ends. Germline CDR1 reads SGHDT; CDR2 reads YYEEEE. The CDR3 spans 16 residues. The CDR3 DNA reads as TGTGCCAGCAGCCGTAGGCTGGGCGGTATAACTTACGAGCAGTACTTC. This codes for CASSRRLGGITYEQYF.

This clonotype showed up many times. V gene TRBV6-1 combines with J gene TRBJ2-3; D uncertain. Trimming removed 4 bases from V and 3 bases from J, with 8 bases in between. The CDR3 sequence is 13 residues long. Germline CDR1 and CDR2: MNHNS and SASEGT. The CDR3 DNA sequence: TGTGCCAGCAGTGGACATTGGACAGATACGCAGTATTTT. It encodes CASSGHWTDTQYF.

This clonotype was seen many times. This chain connects TRBV6-9 to TRBJ1-4, with D tentatively TRBD1 (5 bases). CDR3 size: 15 residues. V lost 4 bases and J lost 8, with 17 bases in between. Germline CDR1 is MNHGY and CDR2 is SVAAGI. This CDR3 reads CASSFWDGAREKLFF. In DNA, the CDR3 is TGTGCCAGCAGTTTTTGGGATGGGGCGAGGGAAAAACTGTTTTTT.

This clonotype was seen a handful of times. The chain joins TRBV4-2 to TRBJ2-5; TRBD2 matches 8 bases. Germline CDR1 reads LGHNA; CDR2 reads YNFKEQ. V was clipped by 3 bases and J by 5 bases; unmatched bases: 5. The CDR3 spans 14 residues. This CDR3 is CASSQGIAGETQYF. In DNA form, the CDR3 reads TGTGCCAGCAGCCAGGGCATAGCGGGGGAGACCCAGTACTTC.

This clonotype was detected ten times or more. The V gene is TRBV6-2 or TRBV6-3, the J gene TRBJ1-4, with D perhaps TRBD1 (5 bases). The germline CDR1 and CDR2 sequences are MNHEY and SVGEGT. Trimming removed 6 bases from V and 3 bases from J, with 14 bases in between. CDR3 size: 15 residues. The CDR3 reads CASSEGAPANEKLFF. CDR3 DNA: TGTGCCAGCAGCGAAGGGGCGCCGGCTAATGAAAAACTGTTTTTT.